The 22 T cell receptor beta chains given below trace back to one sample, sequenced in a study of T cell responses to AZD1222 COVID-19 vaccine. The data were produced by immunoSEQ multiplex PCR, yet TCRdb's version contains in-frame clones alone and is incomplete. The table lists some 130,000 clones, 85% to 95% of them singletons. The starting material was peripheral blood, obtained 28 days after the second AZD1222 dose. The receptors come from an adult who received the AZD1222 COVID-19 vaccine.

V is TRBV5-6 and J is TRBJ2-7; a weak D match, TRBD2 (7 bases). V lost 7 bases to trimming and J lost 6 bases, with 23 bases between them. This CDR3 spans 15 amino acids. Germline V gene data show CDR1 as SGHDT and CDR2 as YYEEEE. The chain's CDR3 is CASSGGPGGQGEQYF. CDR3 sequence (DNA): TGTGCCAGCTCTGGGGGCCCGGGGGGACAAGGCGAGCAGTACTTC.

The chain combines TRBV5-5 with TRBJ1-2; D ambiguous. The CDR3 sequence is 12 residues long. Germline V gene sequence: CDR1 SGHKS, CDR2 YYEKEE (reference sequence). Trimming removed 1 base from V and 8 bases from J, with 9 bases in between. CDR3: CASSLWGEGYTF. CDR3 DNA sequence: TGTGCCAGCAGCTTGTGGGGAGAGGGCTACACCTTC.

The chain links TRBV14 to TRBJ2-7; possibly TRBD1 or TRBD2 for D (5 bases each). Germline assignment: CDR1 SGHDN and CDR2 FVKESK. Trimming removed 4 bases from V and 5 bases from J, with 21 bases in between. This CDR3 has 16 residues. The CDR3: CASSLTTGRGRNEQYF. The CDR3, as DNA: TGTGCCAGCAGCCTGACAACGGGACGGGGCAGGAACGAGCAGTACTTC. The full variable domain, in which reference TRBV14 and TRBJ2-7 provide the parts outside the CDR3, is EAGVTQFPSHSVIEKGQTVTLRCDPISGHDNLYWYRRVMGKEIKFLLHFVKESKQDESGMPNNRFLAERTGGTYSTLKVQPAELEDSGVYFCASSLTTGRGRNEQYFGPGTRLTVT.

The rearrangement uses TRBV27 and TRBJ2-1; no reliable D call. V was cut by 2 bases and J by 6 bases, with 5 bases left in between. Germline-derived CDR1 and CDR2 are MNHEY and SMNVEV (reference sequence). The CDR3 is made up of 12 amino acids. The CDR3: CASSLPGNEQFF. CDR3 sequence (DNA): TGTGCCAGCAGTTTACCGGGCAATGAGCAGTTCTTC.

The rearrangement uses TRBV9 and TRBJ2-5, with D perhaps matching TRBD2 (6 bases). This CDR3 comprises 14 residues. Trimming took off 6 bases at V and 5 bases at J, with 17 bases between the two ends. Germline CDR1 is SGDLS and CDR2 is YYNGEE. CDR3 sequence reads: CASNRNGAGETQYF. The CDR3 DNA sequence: TGTGCCAGCAACCGTAATGGGGCGGGGGAGACCCAGTACTTC.

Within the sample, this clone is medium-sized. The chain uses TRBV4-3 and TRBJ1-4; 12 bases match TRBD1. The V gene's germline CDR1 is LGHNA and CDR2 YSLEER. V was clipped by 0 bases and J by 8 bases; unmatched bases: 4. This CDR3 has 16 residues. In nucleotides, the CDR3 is TGCGCCAGCAGCCAAGATTTGGGGACAGGGGGCGAAAAACTGTTTTTT. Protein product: CASSQDLGTGGEKLFF.

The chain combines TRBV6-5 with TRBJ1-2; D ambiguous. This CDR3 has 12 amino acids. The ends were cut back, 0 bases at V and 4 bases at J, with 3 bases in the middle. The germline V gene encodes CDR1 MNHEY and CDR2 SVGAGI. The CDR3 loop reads CASSYSGYGYTF. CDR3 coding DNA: TGTGCCAGCAGTTACTCTGGCTATGGCTACACCTTC.

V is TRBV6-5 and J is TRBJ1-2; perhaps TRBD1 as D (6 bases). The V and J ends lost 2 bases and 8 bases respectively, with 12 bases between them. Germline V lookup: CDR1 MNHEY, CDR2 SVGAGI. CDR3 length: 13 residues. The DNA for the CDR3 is TGTGCCAGCAGTTACGATTCCAGGGGCGGCTACACCTTC. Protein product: CASSYDSRGGYTF.

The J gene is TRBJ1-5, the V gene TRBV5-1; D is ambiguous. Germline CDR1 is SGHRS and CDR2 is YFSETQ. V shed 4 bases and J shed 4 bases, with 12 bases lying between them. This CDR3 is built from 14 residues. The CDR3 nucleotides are TGCGCCAGCAGCCCCCTAGGAATTAATCAGCCCCAGCATTTT. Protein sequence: CASSPLGINQPQHF.

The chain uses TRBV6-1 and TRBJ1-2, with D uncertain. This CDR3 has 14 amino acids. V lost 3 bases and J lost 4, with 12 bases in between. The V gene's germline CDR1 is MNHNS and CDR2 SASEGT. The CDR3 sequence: CASSDIGQAYGYTF. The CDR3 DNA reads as TGTGCCAGCAGTGATATCGGCCAGGCCTATGGCTACACCTTC.

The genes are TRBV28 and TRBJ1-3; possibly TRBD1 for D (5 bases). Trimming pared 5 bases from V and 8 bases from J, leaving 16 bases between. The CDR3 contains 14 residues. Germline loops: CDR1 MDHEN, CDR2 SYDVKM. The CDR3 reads CASSPPTGVDTIYF. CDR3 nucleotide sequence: TGTGCCAGCAGTCCGCCAACAGGTGTGGACACCATATATTTT.

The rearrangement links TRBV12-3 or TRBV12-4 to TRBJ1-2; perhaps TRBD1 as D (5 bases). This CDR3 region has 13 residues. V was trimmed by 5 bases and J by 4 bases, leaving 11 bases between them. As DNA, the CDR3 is TGTGCCAGCAGTGGGGGACTGATCTATGGCTACACCTTC. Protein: CASSGGLIYGYTF.

The CDR3, as DNA: TGTGCCAGCAGTCTCCGTTTCGGAGGGGAAGAGACCCAGTACTTC. Amino acids: CASSLRFGGEETQYF. This chain links TRBV6-4 with TRBJ2-5, with D possibly being TRBD2 (6 bases). Germline CDR1 MRHNA, CDR2 SNTAGT. CDR3 length equals 15 residues. Trimming stripped 5 bases from V and 3 bases from J, with 16 bases between.

CDR3 coding DNA: TGTGCCAGCAGCAAAGACTATCTAGCGGGAAGGAGAAACACCATATATTTT. Amino acids: CASSKDYLAGRRNTIYF. The V call is TRBV7-9, the J call TRBJ1-3, with no clear D. CDR1 SEHNR and CDR2 FQNEAQ come from the germline V gene (reference sequence). V lost 5 bases and J lost 5, with 22 bases in between. The CDR3 loop spans 17 amino acids.

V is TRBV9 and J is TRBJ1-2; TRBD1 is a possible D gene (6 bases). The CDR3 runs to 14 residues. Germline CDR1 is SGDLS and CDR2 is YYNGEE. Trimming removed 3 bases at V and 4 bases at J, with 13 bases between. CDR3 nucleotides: TGTGCCAGCAGCGCCAGATCAGGGGCCTATGGCTACACCTTC. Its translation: CASSARSGAYGYTF.

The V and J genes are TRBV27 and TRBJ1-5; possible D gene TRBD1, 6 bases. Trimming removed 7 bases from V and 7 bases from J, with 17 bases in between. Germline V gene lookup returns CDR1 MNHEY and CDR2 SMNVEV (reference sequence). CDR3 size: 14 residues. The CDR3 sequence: CASKDSQGQQPQHF. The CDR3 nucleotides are TGTGCCAGCAAGGATTCGCAGGGGCAGCAGCCCCAGCATTTT.

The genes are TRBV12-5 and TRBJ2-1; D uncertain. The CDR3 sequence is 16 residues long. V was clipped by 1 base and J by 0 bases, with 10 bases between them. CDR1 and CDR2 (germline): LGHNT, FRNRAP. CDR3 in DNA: TGTGCTAGTGGTTTGGAAGCAGGCAGCTCCTACAATGAGCAGTTCTTC. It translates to CASGLEAGSSYNEQFF.

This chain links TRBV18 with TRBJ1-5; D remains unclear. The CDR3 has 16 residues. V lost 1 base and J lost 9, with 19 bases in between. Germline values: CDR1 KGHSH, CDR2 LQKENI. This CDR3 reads CASSPQRTDNLAPQHF. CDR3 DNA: TGTGCCAGCTCACCACAAAGGACCGATAACTTAGCGCCCCAGCATTTT.

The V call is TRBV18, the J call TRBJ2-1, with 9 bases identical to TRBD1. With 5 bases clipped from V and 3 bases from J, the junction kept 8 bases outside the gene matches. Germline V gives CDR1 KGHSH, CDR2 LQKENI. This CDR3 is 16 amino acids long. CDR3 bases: TGTGCCAGCTCATCGACCGGGACAGGGTTCTACAATGAGCAGTTCTTC. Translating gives CASSSTGTGFYNEQFF.

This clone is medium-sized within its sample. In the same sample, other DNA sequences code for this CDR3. CDR3 DNA sequence: TGTGCCAGCAATCGCGACAGGGGGCGGTACGAGCAGTACTTC. Translation gives CASNRDRGRYEQYF. The gene calls are TRBV6-5 and TRBJ2-7, with 10 bases aligning to TRBD1. This CDR3 region has 14 residues. Germline V gene sequence: CDR1 MNHEY, CDR2 SVGAGI. V was clipped by 7 bases and J by 4 bases; unmatched bases: 7.

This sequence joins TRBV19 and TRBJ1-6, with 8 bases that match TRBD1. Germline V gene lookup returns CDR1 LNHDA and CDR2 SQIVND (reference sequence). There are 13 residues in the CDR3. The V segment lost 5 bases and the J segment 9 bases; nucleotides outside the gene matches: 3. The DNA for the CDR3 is TGTGCCAGTAGTCAGGGGGCTGCTTCACCCCTCCACTTT. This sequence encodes CASSQGAASPLHF. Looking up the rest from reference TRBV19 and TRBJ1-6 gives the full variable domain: DGGITQSPKYLFRKEGQNVTLSCEQNLNHDAMYWYRQDPGQGLRLIYYSQIVNDFQKGDIAEGYSVSREKKESFPLTVTSAQKNPTAFYLCASSQGAASPLHFGNGTRLTVT.

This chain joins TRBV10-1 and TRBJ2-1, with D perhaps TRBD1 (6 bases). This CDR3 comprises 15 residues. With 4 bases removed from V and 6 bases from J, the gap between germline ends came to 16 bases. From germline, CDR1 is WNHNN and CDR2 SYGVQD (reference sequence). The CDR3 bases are TGCGCCAGCAGTGGGCCCAAACAGGGTGGCAATGAGCAGTTCTTC. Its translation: CASSGPKQGGNEQFF.